This T cell receptor (beta chain) was found in a study of regulatory T cells in long-lasting Graves disease. Study-wide results and caveats: Persistent Graves' patients showed reduced TCR diversity versus newly diagnosed patients. TRBV28, TRBJ1-2 and TRBJ2-5 emerged as the favored segments in persistent disease. Whereas 900 to 1,000 public clonotypes were shared by new patients, persistent patients shared more, at around 2,700.

Regarding time point: persistent/refractory GD, antithyroid drugs over 5 years with positive TRAb. The authors made the TCR library using RNA they extracted from PBMCs. The patient group derived from an endocrinology department in Xi'an, China. Both iRepertoire HTBI primers and Arm-PCR of CDR3 regions were used to build the TCR beta libraries. Each CDR3 protein is one row after TCRdb ran MiXCR on the multiplex PCR reads. The data contain 450,000 or so distinct CDR3 sequences, under 25% of them singletons. This CDR3 has 12 amino acids. In germline, CDR1 is SQVTM, CDR2 ANQGSEA. V lost 4 bases, J lost 0 bases, and 6 bases lay in between. Comments on this clonotype: Its specificity is not known. This may be a read error, as it is one base from a much larger clone. This CDR3 fails to terminate in the conserved phenylalanine or tryptophan, so it likely reflects a read error.

This sample comprised peripheral blood mononuclear cells (PBMCs), obtained when the disease was refractory, from a patient treated with antithyroid drugs. The chain uses TRBV29-1 and TRBJ1-2; D gene ambiguous. This TCR was recovered from a female donor with Graves disease. The CDR3 sequence: CSVGISNYGYTL. CDR3 nucleotide sequence: TGCAGCGTTGGTATCTCTAACTATGGCTACACCTTA.